This T cell receptor beta chain was found in a study of blood T cell repertoires in COVID-19. Background on the study: Samples taken during acute and convalescent COVID-19 were collected in the United States, Italy and Spain. Sources were T cells, B-cell-depleted T cells, or PBMCs; the material itself was cDNA or gDNA.

As processed by the authors: Nucleated cell counts were estimated from reference gene primer amplification. Clones were read by immunoSEQ multiplex PCR, and TCRdb kept only the in-frame ones, dropping some. V and J calls and clone size are as listed in that table; D and trimming were resolved from the DNA. The table includes more than 95,000 clones, 85% to 90% detected once. The V end lost 0 bases, the J end lost 4 bases, and 10 bases lay between the germline ends. CDR3 length equals 14 residues. Germline-derived CDR1 and CDR2 are SGHRS and YFSETQ. This clone was detected only once. The chain joins TRBV5-1 to TRBJ1-1, with TRBD1 as a possible D gene (5 bases). Sequencing was done on a sample of peripheral blood. The source of this sequence is a man between 65 and 79 years old who had recovered from COVID-19. The CDR3 loop is CASSLEGLGTEAFF. DNA for the CDR3: TGCGCCAGCAGCTTGGAGGGGTTAGGCACTGAAGCTTTCTTT.